These 22 T cell receptor beta chains came from one sample sequenced in a study of T cell repertoires in ileal Crohn's disease. Libraries were prepared by immunoSEQ multiplex PCR; TCRdb keeps only in-frame clonotypes and omits some of them. The sample contains about 14,000 clones, approximately 78% of which appear only once. What was sequenced was ileal tissue. The receptor set was obtained from an adult with Crohn's disease.

The gene calls are TRBV2 and TRBJ1-6; TRBD1 might be the D (6 bases). Germline V CDR1 and CDR2: SNHLY, FYNNEI. V lost 4 bases and J 5 bases, leaving 12 bases between the germline ends. This CDR3 contains 15 residues. CDR3 in DNA: TGTGCCAGCAGTGTCCGACAGGTAGATAATTCACCCCTCCACTTT. Translating gives CASSVRQVDNSPLHF.

The DNA of the CDR3 is TGTGCCAGCAGCTTTGGGGTCGGGACAGGGAAATCTGAAGCTTTCTTT. Its translation is CASSFGVGTGKSEAFF. This sequence joins TRBV7-9 and TRBJ1-1, with TRBD1 matching over 9 bases. Trimming took 3 bases from V and 6 from J; bases not matched to a gene: 11. CDR3 length: 16 residues. CDR1 and CDR2 (germline): SEHNR, FQNEAQ (reference sequence).

This chain links TRBV29-1 with TRBJ2-7; 8 positions agree with TRBD1. The CDR3 covers 16 residues. Germline V gives CDR1 SQVTM, CDR2 ANQGSEA. Trimming cost V 6 bases and J 5 bases; bases outside gene matches: 18. In DNA, the CDR3 is TGCAGCGTCGCAAGGGGCAGGGGGCGAGCTAGGAACGAGCAGTACTTC. It is translated as CSVARGRGRARNEQYF.

This clone was counted only a few times. V and J are TRBV5-1 and TRBJ2-1, with 15 bases fitting TRBD2. This CDR3 has 17 amino acids. Looked up from germline, CDR1 is SGHRS and CDR2 is YFSETQ. V dropped 4 bases and J dropped 6; count of bases not matched to a gene: 8. The CDR3 bases are TGCGCCAGCAGCACCGGACTAGCGGGGGGGCGAAGCAATGAGCAGTTCTTC. It encodes CASSTGLAGGRSNEQFF.

This rearrangement joins TRBV6-1 to TRBJ2-7, with a weak D call TRBD1 (5 bases). V lost 0 bases and J lost 3, with 6 bases in between. CDR3 length: 13 amino acids. Germline CDR1 is MNHNS and CDR2 is SASEGT. The CDR3 protein is CASSEAGDYEQYF. The CDR3 DNA reads TGTGCCAGCAGTGAAGCAGGGGACTACGAGCAGTACTTC.

The chain recombines TRBV4-2 with TRBJ1-4, with a weak D call TRBD1 (6 bases). In germline, CDR1 is LGHNA, CDR2 YNFKEQ. The CDR3 extends over 16 amino acids. V gave up 1 base and J gave up 5 bases, with 14 bases separating them. The DNA of the CDR3 is TGTGCCAGCAGCCAAGCAGGGGTCGTGGGGAATGAAAAACTGTTTTTT. Its translation: CASSQAGVVGNEKLFF.

V usage is TRBV6-5 and J usage is TRBJ1-6; 8 bases line up with TRBD1. Losses at the gene ends were 2 bases for V and 7 bases for J; bases not matched to a gene: 4. The CDR3 is 15 residues long. CDR1 is MNHEY and CDR2 is SVGAGI in the germline V gene. This CDR3 reads CASSYQGQANSPLHF. CDR3 coding DNA: TGTGCCAGCAGTTACCAGGGACAGGCGAATTCACCCCTCCACTTT.

The chain uses TRBV5-1 and TRBJ2-2; D not certain. The germline V gene encodes CDR1 SGHRS and CDR2 YFSETQ. Trimming removed 9 bases from V and 3 bases from J, with 12 bases in between. CDR3 size: 13 residues. The CDR3 nucleotides read TGCGCCACCAGGCGAGAGCACACCGGGGAGCTGTTTTTT. Its translation is CATRREHTGELFF.

CDR3 in amino acids: CASSPIPSSYNEQFF. The CDR3 DNA sequence: TGCGCCAGCAGCCCGATACCTAGCTCCTACAATGAGCAGTTCTTC. The chain links TRBV5-1 to TRBJ2-1; no reliable D call. Germline V CDR1 and CDR2: SGHRS, YFSETQ. This CDR3 comprises 15 residues. Trimming removed 4 bases at V and 0 bases at J, with 11 bases between.

The chain carries TRBV4-1 and TRBJ2-2, with D perhaps TRBD1 (6 bases). Trimming removed 4 bases from V and 3 bases from J, with 9 bases in between. The length of the CDR3 is 14 residues. Germline V lookup: CDR1 MGHRA, CDR2 YSYEKL. The CDR3 region is CASSRDRYTGELFF. The CDR3 nucleotides read TGCGCCAGCAGCCGAGACAGGTACACCGGGGAGCTGTTTTTT.

V usage is TRBV6-5 and J usage is TRBJ2-4, with 9 positions matching TRBD2. Germline V gene sequence: CDR1 MNHEY, CDR2 SVGAGI. The CDR3 is 16 residues long. V dropped 4 bases and J dropped 3; count of bases not matched to a gene: 7. The CDR3 sequence: CASSSSSGGFKNIQYF. In DNA, the CDR3 is TGTGCCAGCAGTTCCAGTAGCGGGGGATTCAAAAACATTCAGTACTTC.

The J gene is TRBJ2-5, the V gene TRBV14, with D maybe TRBD2 (7 bases). Germline lookup yields CDR1 SGHDN and CDR2 FVKESK. Between the trimmed V and J ends, which lost 2 bases and 1 base, there was a span of 14 bases. CDR3 length equals 16 residues. The CDR3 reads CASSQPRGGSQETQYF. For the CDR3, the DNA is TGTGCCAGCAGCCAACCCCGCGGGGGCTCCCAAGAGACCCAGTACTTC.

The rearrangement uses TRBV5-1 and TRBJ2-2, with D possibly TRBD2 on 6 matching bases. CDR1 and CDR2 (germline): SGHRS, YFSETQ. There are 15 residues in the CDR3. The V end was cut by 2 bases, the J end by 2 bases, with 10 bases between. The CDR3 is CASSLIAGNTGELFF. CDR3 DNA sequence: TGCGCCAGCAGCTTAATCGCGGGAAACACCGGGGAGCTGTTTTTT.

The V call is TRBV6-1, the J call TRBJ2-2; the D is unclear. The germline V gene encodes CDR1 MNHNS and CDR2 SASEGT. Trimming took 3 bases from V and 1 from J, leaving 9 bases between them. This CDR3 has 15 residues. CDR3 nucleotide sequence: TGTGCCAGCAGTGAGTACAGCCGGAACACCGGGGAGCTGTTTTTT. It codes for CASSEYSRNTGELFF.

Comment on this clone: An end of the junction does not agree with germline; a read error may underlie this. The V and J genes are TRBV10-3 and TRBJ1-5; the D is unclear. CDR3 length: 15 residues. CDR1 and CDR2 from the germline V gene are ENHRY and SYGVKD. CDR3 residues: CAISEEEGSSQPQHF. CDR3 in DNA: TGTGCCATCAGTGAGGAAGAAGGGAGCAGTCAGCCCCAGCATTTT.

The chain couples TRBV28 to TRBJ1-1; no firm D call. V was trimmed by 4 bases and J by 0 bases, leaving 15 bases between them. Germline V gene lookup returns CDR1 MDHEN and CDR2 SYDVKM. This CDR3 is 16 amino acids long. CDR3 residues: CASSSYPGAMNTEAFF. CDR3 sequence (DNA): TGTGCCAGCAGTTCATATCCCGGAGCCATGAACACTGAAGCTTTCTTT.

The rearrangement uses TRBV28 and TRBJ2-7, with D possibly matching TRBD1 (5 bases). Germline V gene data show CDR1 as MDHEN and CDR2 as SYDVKM. V lost 8 bases to trimming and J lost 3 bases, with 11 bases between them. This CDR3 comprises 12 residues. CDR3 protein: CASQDRSYEQYF. As DNA, the CDR3 is TGTGCCAGCCAAGACAGAAGCTACGAGCAGTACTTC.

Only one count was recorded for this clone. The chain combines TRBV14 with TRBJ2-1; 8 bases are a match to TRBD1. V was pared by 2 bases and J by 7 bases, with 7 bases of the junction left unmatched. This CDR3 has 15 amino acids. Germline V lookup: CDR1 SGHDN, CDR2 FVKESK. The CDR3 DNA sequence: TGTGCCAGCAGCCAAAGGCAGGGGGCTCTTAATGAGCAGTTCTTC. Translation gives CASSQRQGALNEQFF.

The chain uses TRBV20-1 and TRBJ2-7; D is possibly TRBD2 (5 bases). The germline CDR1 and CDR2 sequences are DFQATT and SNEGSKA (reference sequence). V shed 2 bases and J shed 6 bases, with 8 bases lying between them. The CDR3 extends over 11 amino acids. The CDR3 region is CSARPGVEQYF. DNA for the CDR3: TGCAGTGCTAGACCCGGGGTCGAGCAGTACTTC.

By sample fraction, this clone is large. The chain is built from TRBV28 and TRBJ1-3, with 11 bases that match TRBD1. Germline CDR1 and CDR2: MDHEN and SYDVKM. The CDR3 is made up of 16 amino acids. V was clipped by 2 bases and J by 3 bases; unmatched bases: 3. Written as DNA, the CDR3 is TGTGCCAGCAGTTTACTGGGACAGGGGGTTGGAAACACCATATATTTT. It encodes CASSLLGQGVGNTIYF.

This chain links TRBV9 with TRBJ1-1; no clear D gene. This CDR3 comprises 14 residues. The V end was cut by 3 bases, the J end by 2 bases, with 11 bases between. CDR1 is SGDLS, CDR2 YYNGEE, per germline. This CDR3 reads CASSASSKNTEAFF. The CDR3 bases are TGTGCCAGCAGCGCTAGCAGCAAAAACACTGAAGCTTTCTTT.

V is TRBV6-5 and J is TRBJ2-7; TRBD1 matches 9 bases. The CDR3 is made up of 16 amino acids. Losses at the gene ends were 0 bases for V and 5 bases for J; bases not matched to a gene: 8. The germline gives CDR1 MNHEY, CDR2 SVGAGI. CDR3 sequence reads: CASSYSIRDRVNEQYF. CDR3 DNA: TGTGCCAGCAGTTACTCGATCCGGGACAGGGTCAACGAGCAGTACTTC.